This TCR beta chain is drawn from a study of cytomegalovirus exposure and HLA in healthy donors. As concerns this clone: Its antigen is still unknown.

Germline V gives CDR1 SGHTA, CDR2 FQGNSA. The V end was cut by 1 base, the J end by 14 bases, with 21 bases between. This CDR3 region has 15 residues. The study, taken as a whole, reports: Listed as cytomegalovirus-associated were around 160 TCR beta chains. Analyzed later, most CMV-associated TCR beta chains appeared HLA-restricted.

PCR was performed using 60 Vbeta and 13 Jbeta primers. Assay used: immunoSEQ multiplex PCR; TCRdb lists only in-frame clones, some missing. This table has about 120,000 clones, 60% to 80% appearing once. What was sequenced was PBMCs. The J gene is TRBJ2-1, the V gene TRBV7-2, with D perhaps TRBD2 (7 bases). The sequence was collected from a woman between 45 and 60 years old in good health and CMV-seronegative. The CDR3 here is CASSLDREVVGGKFF. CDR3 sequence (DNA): TGTGCCAGCAGCTTAGACAGGGAGGTCGTGGGAGGGAAGTTCTTC.